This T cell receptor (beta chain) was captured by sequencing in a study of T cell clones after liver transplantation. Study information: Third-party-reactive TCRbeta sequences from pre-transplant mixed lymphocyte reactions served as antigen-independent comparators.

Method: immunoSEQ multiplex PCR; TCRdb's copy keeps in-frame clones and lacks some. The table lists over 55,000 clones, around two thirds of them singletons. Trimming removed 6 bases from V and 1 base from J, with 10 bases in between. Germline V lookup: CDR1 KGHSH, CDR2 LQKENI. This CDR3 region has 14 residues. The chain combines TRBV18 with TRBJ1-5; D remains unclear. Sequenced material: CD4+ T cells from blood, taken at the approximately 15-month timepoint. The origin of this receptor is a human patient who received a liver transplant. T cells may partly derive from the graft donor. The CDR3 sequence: CASSLGPSNQPQHF. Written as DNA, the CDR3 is TGTGCCAGCTCCCTAGGGCCCAGCAATCAGCCCCAGCATTTT.